These 23 T cell receptor beta chains originate from one sample sequenced in a study of cytomegalovirus exposure and HLA in healthy donors. The PCR contained 60 Vbeta and 13 Jbeta primers. Data came from immunoSEQ multiplex PCR; TCRdb stores just in-frame clones and leaves some out. The sample gives hundreds of thousands of clones, roughly 87% of which show up once; roughly 5.5% is in the top ten. Material: PBMCs. These receptors were taken from a man aged 35 to 55 in good health and CMV-seropositive.

The chain has TRBV6-1 and TRBJ2-3; 7 bases align to TRBD2. The ends lost 2 bases at V and 2 bases at J; junction bases unmatched: 10. This CDR3 has 17 amino acids. CDR1 is MNHNS, CDR2 SASEGT, per germline. The CDR3 sequence is CASSERLTSRNTDTQYF. The CDR3, as DNA: TGTGCCAGCAGTGAAAGGTTGACTAGCCGAAACACAGATACGCAGTATTTT.

The CDR3 bases are TGTGCCAGCAGGCCACAGGTGGGTACTTGGCACGAGCAGTACTTC. Translating gives CASRPQVGTWHEQYF. The chain has TRBV5-6 and TRBJ2-7; D possibly corresponds to TRBD1 (5 bases). This CDR3 contains 15 residues. Germline-derived CDR1 and CDR2 are SGHDT and YYEEEE. V was clipped by 5 bases and J by 5 bases, with 20 bases between them.

This clone was detected only a few times. This rearrangement joins TRBV21-1 to TRBJ2-5; the DNA was not compared with TRBD2, the D call given in the table. The DNA end lines up better with TRBJ2-7; the J call may be wrong. TRBV21-1 is flagged as a pseudogene. The CDR3 totals 15 residues. CDR3 coding DNA: TGTGCCAGCAGCAAAGAAGTGGGGAGAGTCGGCGAGCAGTACTTC. It specifies CASSKEVGRVGEQYF.

The chain joins TRBV10-3 to TRBJ2-3; D possibly corresponds to TRBD1 (5 bases). CDR1 and CDR2 from the germline V gene are ENHRY and SYGVKD. There are 15 residues in the CDR3. Trimming took off 2 bases at V and 2 bases at J, with 11 bases between the two ends. The CDR3 reads CAISEKGLTTDTQYF. In DNA form, the CDR3 reads TGTGCCATCAGTGAGAAGGGGCTGACCACAGATACGCAGTATTTT.

The chain has TRBV6-1 and TRBJ1-2; the D gene is possibly TRBD1 (5 bases). Deletions cut 10 bases from V and 4 bases from J, with 13 bases between. The CDR3 is 12 residues long. Germline assignment: CDR1 MNHNS and CDR2 SASEGT. This CDR3 is CATATQGYGYTF. Written as DNA, the CDR3 is TGTGCCACGGCCACCCAGGGCTATGGCTACACCTTC.

The CDR3 here is CAISEGVGRANHGYTF. CDR3 DNA: TGTGCCATCAGTGAGGGAGTTGGCAGGGCAAATCATGGCTACACCTTC. The rearrangement joins TRBV10-3 to TRBJ1-2; perhaps TRBD1 as D (5 bases). Germline V gene lookup returns CDR1 ENHRY and CDR2 SYGVKD. The CDR3 spans 16 residues. The V end was cut by 2 bases, the J end by 6 bases, with 19 bases between.

The chain uses TRBV6-4 and TRBJ2-5, with D unresolved. V shed 4 bases and J shed 2 bases, with 8 bases lying between them. The CDR3 is 13 residues long. Germline lookup yields CDR1 MRHNA and CDR2 SNTAGT. Here the CDR3 reads CASSVSTQETQYF. The DNA for the CDR3 is TGTGCCAGCAGTGTCAGTACGCAAGAGACCCAGTACTTC.

V is TRBV27 and J is TRBJ1-2, with no clear D. CDR3 size: 11 residues. Trimming removed 6 bases from V and 8 bases from J, with 10 bases in between. Germline V gene data show CDR1 as MNHEY and CDR2 as SMNVEV (reference sequence). CDR3 sequence reads: CASRGGVGYTF. The CDR3 DNA sequence: TGTGCCAGCAGAGGAGGAGTGGGCTACACCTTC.

The DNA for the CDR3 is TGTGCCAGCTCACCCTTCGGGAGCGCGGAGACCCAGTACTTC. Protein: CASSPFGSAETQYF. V gene TRBV18 combines with J gene TRBJ2-5; D is perhaps TRBD2 (6 bases). The CDR3 has 14 residues. CDR1 is KGHSH and CDR2 is LQKENI in the germline V gene. Trimming stripped 3 bases from V and 5 bases from J, with 13 bases between.

The chain is built from TRBV15 and TRBJ2-5, with D possibly matching TRBD1 (5 bases). The CDR3 sequence is 17 residues long. Trimming pared 0 bases from V and 1 base from J, leaving 15 bases between. The germline gives CDR1 LNHNV, CDR2 YYDKDF (reference sequence). This CDR3 is CATSRDSPGRGQETQYF. For the CDR3, the DNA is TGTGCCACCAGCAGAGATAGCCCAGGTAGGGGCCAAGAGACCCAGTACTTC.

This clone was recorded once. J is TRBJ2-7 and V is TRBV6-1, with TRBD2 matching 10 bases. Germline assignment: CDR1 MNHNS and CDR2 SASEGT. This CDR3 is 15 amino acids long. V was clipped by 6 bases and J by 3 bases; unmatched bases: 8. CDR3 in amino acids: CASRTSGQWGYEQYF. CDR3 bases: TGTGCCAGCAGGACTAGCGGGCAATGGGGCTACGAGCAGTACTTC.

The chain joins TRBV6-1 to TRBJ1-2, with 9 nucleotides matching TRBD1. V was pared by 5 bases and J by 7 bases, with 11 bases of the junction left unmatched. The CDR3 runs to 15 residues. CDR1 and CDR2 (germline): MNHNS, SASEGT. This CDR3 reads CASSSPGQGPCGYTF. In DNA form, the CDR3 reads TGTGCCAGCAGTTCCCCGGGACAGGGACCCTGTGGCTACACCTTC.

The CDR3 loop is CASSLAQGANYGYTF. Here the CDR3 DNA reads TGTGCCAGCAGCTTAGCGCAGGGTGCTAACTATGGCTACACCTTC. J is TRBJ1-2 and V is TRBV7-9, with D maybe TRBD1 (5 bases). The CDR3 totals 15 residues. V lost 0 bases and J lost 0, with 8 bases in between. Per germline, CDR1 SEHNR and CDR2 FQNEAQ (reference sequence).

V is TRBV6-1 and J is TRBJ2-3, with a tentative D call TRBD1 (6 bases). Trimming left V 6 bases short and J 3 bases short, with 7 bases between. Germline loops: CDR1 MNHNS, CDR2 SASEGT. This CDR3 is 12 amino acids long. In nucleotides, the CDR3 is TGTGCCAGCAGAAGGGGGACAGATACGCAGTATTTT. Translating it yields CASRRGTDTQYF.

Only one count was recorded for this clone. The chain links TRBV2 to TRBJ2-1; 10 bases agree with TRBD2. Germline V gene sequence: CDR1 SNHLY, CDR2 FYNNEI. V was clipped by 3 bases and J by 0 bases; unmatched bases: 11. The CDR3 has 19 amino acids. The CDR3 is CASSDRTSGRGSSYNEQFF. The DNA for the CDR3 is TGTGCCAGCAGTGATAGGACTAGCGGAAGGGGGAGCTCCTACAATGAGCAGTTCTTC.

The V and J genes are TRBV5-5 and TRBJ1-1; no clear D gene. V lost 4 bases to trimming and J lost 3 bases, with 13 bases between them. CDR3 size: 14 residues. Germline V gene sequence: CDR1 SGHKS, CDR2 YYEKEE (reference sequence). The CDR3 region is CASSHTPGDTEAFF. The CDR3 region has the DNA TGTGCCAGCAGCCATACCCCCGGAGACACTGAAGCTTTCTTT.

This clone was seen only once. The chain has TRBV5-4 and TRBJ1-2; 11 bases line up with TRBD1. CDR3 length equals 14 residues. V gave up 4 bases and J gave up 5 bases; unmatched junction bases: 4. Germline V lookup: CDR1 SGHNT, CDR2 YYREEE (reference sequence). The CDR3 here is CASSGRDRGYGYTF. The CDR3 DNA sequence: TGTGCCAGCAGCGGACGGGACAGGGGGTATGGCTACACCTTC.

This rearrangement joins TRBV29-1 to TRBJ1-1; weak D call: TRBD1 (5 bases). The V gene lost 5 bases and the J gene lost 4 bases, with 11 bases spanning the gap. The CDR3 totals 12 residues. Germline loops: CDR1 SQVTM, CDR2 ANQGSEA. The DNA of the CDR3 is TGCAGCGTTAATACAGGTACCACTGAAGCTTTCTTT. This encodes CSVNTGTTEAFF.

This clone appeared a single time. This chain connects TRBV5-1 to TRBJ2-1; the match to TRBD2 covers 7 bases. The V segment lost 1 base and the J segment 3 bases; nucleotides outside the gene matches: 10. Germline V lookup: CDR1 SGHRS, CDR2 YFSETQ. CDR3 length equals 17 residues. DNA of the CDR3: TGCGCCAGCAGCTTGCCCTCTAGCGGCGCTCTCTACAATGAGCAGTTCTTC. Translating gives CASSLPSSGALYNEQFF.

The rearrangement uses TRBV6-5 and TRBJ2-1; 10 bases align to TRBD1. CDR3 length equals 15 residues. The germline CDR1 and CDR2 sequences are MNHEY and SVGAGI. The ends lost 4 bases at V and 4 bases at J; junction bases unmatched: 4. The CDR3: CASSSDRGLYNEQFF. The CDR3 region has the DNA TGTGCCAGCAGTTCCGACAGGGGGCTGTACAATGAGCAGTTCTTC.

V usage is TRBV5-1 and J usage is TRBJ2-5, with D possibly TRBD1 on 6 matching bases. The V and J ends lost 4 bases and 12 bases respectively, with 22 bases between them. CDR3 length: 14 residues. Germline V gene sequence: CDR1 SGHRS, CDR2 YFSETQ. The CDR3: CASSQPDRQPTKYF. The CDR3 DNA reads TGCGCCAGCAGCCAACCAGACAGGCAACCCACTAAGTACTTC.

J is TRBJ1-2 and V is TRBV19; unclear D gene. The CDR3 extends over 13 amino acids. Trimming shortened V by 3 bases and J by 0 bases, and 5 bases separated the two germline ends. The germline V gene has CDR1 LNHDA and CDR2 SQIVND (reference sequence). The CDR3 loop is CASSIFANYGYTF. CDR3 bases: TGTGCCAGTAGTATTTTCGCTAACTATGGCTACACCTTC.

The gene calls are TRBV7-6 and TRBJ2-7, with TRBD1 matching 9 bases. The V and J ends lost 4 bases and 3 bases, in that order; junction bases with no gene match: 7. The CDR3 is made up of 15 amino acids. CDR1 is SGHVS, CDR2 FNYEAQ, per germline. CDR3 protein: CASSSAGTGNYEQYF. In DNA, the CDR3 is TGTGCCAGCAGCTCAGCAGGGACAGGGAACTACGAGCAGTACTTC.